This T cell receptor (beta chain) was recorded in a study of T cell repertoires in cytomegalovirus infection (dated by TCRdb to 2018 to 2020). Some background on the complete study: Peptide stimulations targeted recently identified HLA-C-restricted CMV epitopes, whose presentation resists viral immunomodulation, together with well-studied HLA-B-restricted epitopes. Donor HLA type was relevant to the analysis, because carriage of CMV infection together with the matching HLA type was indicated by public TCR beta signatures.

The treatment or condition label corresponds to: in vitro stimulation with specific CMV peptide epitopes to enrich CMV-specific T cells. This clonotype showed up many times. The antigen this receptor binds is unknown. There are no base qualities to consult, and no much larger clone falls within one base. CDR1 SGHVS and CDR2 FNYEAQ are derived from the germline V gene. V is trimmed back by 5 bases and J by 5 bases, and the junction contains 7 bases that no gene match accounts for. The CDR3 numbers 15 residues from cysteine through phenylalanine. Of the read, only the CDR3 DNA is kept; its 45 bases are in frame from base 1. Sequencing used an Illumina HiSeq 1500. Using fastp trimming at Q25 and MiXCR clonotype assembly, TCRdb reanalyzed the public sequencing data and kept in-frame beta chains. When rows share a CDR3 protein, they turn into one entry using the most common DNA and genes. This sample comprises around 23,000 distinct CDR3 sequences, about 22% of them detected only once. The top ten hold over 80% of the sample.

The paper's findings and limits, for the study overall: In both this cohort and an independent cohort of some 350 donors, the cumulative frequency of public TCR beta family members distinguished carriers of CMV infection plus the relevant HLA type. The ex vivo response was dominated by HLA-C-restricted CMV-specific TCR beta clonotypes, which also provided the single most frequent clonotype in two of eight donors.

The rearrangement combines TRBV7-6 with TRBJ2-1; 9 nucleotides in the junction match TRBD2. The sample here was CD8+ T cells from cultured PBMCs, taken from culture after CMV antigen stimulation. This clonotype was obtained from a human donor in good health (CMV status not recorded). Some clones in this sample may be carry-over from other donors' samples. The DNA reads as follows: TGTGCCAGCAGCGCCGTAGCGGGGGTTGACAATGAGCAGTTCTTC. This is translated as CASSAVAGVDNEQFF.